Detailed here is one TCR beta chain. What it binds is unknown. The data derive from a study of early T cells in non-severe SARS-CoV-2 infection. Study-wide background: Sequencing targeted bulk RNA from unsorted whole blood, leaving chains unpaired.

Findings of the study overall: The matching step, a VDJdb search, favored anti-spike CD8 responses and missed private and CD4 specificities.

Individual cDNA molecules were tagged with unique molecular identifiers. TCRdb fed the 5' RACE reads into MiXCR, producing one record per CDR3 protein. The data contain about 110,000 distinct CDR3 sequences, roughly 10% of them singletons. The trim removed 8 bases at V and 3 bases at J, leaving 14 bases unmatched. Germline CDR1 MDHEN, CDR2 SYDVKM. This CDR3 comprises 17 residues. The chain combines TRBV28 with TRBJ2-7; 12 nucleotides match TRBD2. Material for sequencing was whole blood. This TCR was recovered from an adult who was a healthcare worker with PCR-confirmed SARS-CoV-2 infection or an uninfected control (not recorded which). Here the CDR3 DNA reads TGTGCCAGCTCTTGGCTAGCGGGAGGGGCCCAAATCTACGAGCAGTACTTC. Amino acids: CASSWLAGGAQIYEQYF.